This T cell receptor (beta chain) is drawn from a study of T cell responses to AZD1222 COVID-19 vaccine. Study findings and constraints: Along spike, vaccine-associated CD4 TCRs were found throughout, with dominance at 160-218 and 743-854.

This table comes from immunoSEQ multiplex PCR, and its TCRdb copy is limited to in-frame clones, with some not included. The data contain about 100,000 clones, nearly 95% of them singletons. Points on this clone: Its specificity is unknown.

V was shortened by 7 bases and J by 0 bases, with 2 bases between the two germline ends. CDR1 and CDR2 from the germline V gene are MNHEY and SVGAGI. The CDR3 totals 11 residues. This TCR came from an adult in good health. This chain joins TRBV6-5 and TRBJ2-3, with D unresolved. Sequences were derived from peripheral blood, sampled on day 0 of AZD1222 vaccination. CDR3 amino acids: CASTSTDTQYF. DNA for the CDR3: TGTGCCAGCACTAGCACAGATACGCAGTATTTT.